This T cell receptor (beta chain) was identified during a study of long-term antiretroviral therapy in people with HIV. Sequencing relied on immunoSEQ assay v3.0, run at survey level. TCRdb keeps only in-frame clones here, not all; method: immunoSEQ multiplex PCR. The sample lists about 35,000 clones, 80% to 90% occurring once. CDR1 is SGDLS and CDR2 is YYNGEE in the germline V gene. V gave up 0 bases and J gave up 3 bases, with 10 bases separating them. This CDR3 region has 14 residues. This clone was recorded only once. This TCR derives from a man aged 18 to 29 with HIV. V gene TRBV9 combines with J gene TRBJ2-7; D might be TRBD1 or TRBD2, each matching 5 bases. Here the sequenced sample was unsorted PBMCs, taken 2.2 years after starting antiretroviral therapy. In DNA form, the CDR3 reads TGTGCCAGCAGCGTAGTGGGGGAAAACTACGAGCAGTACTTC. Its translation is CASSVVGENYEQYF. Full variable domain (rest looked up from reference TRBV9 and TRBJ2-7): DSGVTQTPKHLITATGQRVTLRCSPRSGDLSVYWYQQSLDQGLQFLIQYYNGEERAKGNILERFSAQQFPDLHSELNLSSLELGDSALYFCASSVVGENYEQYFGPGTRLTVT.